This TCR beta chain was sequenced during a study of T cell repertoires in cytomegalovirus infection. At the level of the study: CMV infection together with matching HLA type was indicated by public TCR beta signatures.

This CDR3 is 14 amino acids long. The germline CDR1 and CDR2 sequences are LNHDA and SQIVND (reference sequence). The trim removed 7 bases at V and 6 bases at J, leaving 9 bases unmatched. This clonotype occurred a few times. The antigen remains undetermined. TCRdb recomputed calls from the reads with MiXCR, one row per CDR3 protein. The sample has about 770,000 distinct CDR3 sequences, under 35% seen once. The specimen comprised cultured CD8+ T cells from PBMCs, sampled from culture after CMV antigen stimulation. The receptor comes from a human donor in good health (CMV status not recorded). Some clones in this sample may be carry-over from other donors' samples. This chain uses TRBV19 with TRBJ1-5, with TRBD1 matching 7 bases. This CDR3 is CASTEGAYSQPQHF. The CDR3 coding sequence is TGTGCCAGTACGGAGGGGGCCTACAGTCAGCCCCAGCATTTT.